This TCR beta chain was obtained from a study of blood T cell repertoires in COVID-19. About the study: PBMCs, B-cell-depleted T cells, or T cells were the source of the cDNA or gDNA that made up the material.

In the study's own analysis: Reference gene primer amplification gave estimated nucleated cell counts. Sequencing used immunoSEQ multiplex PCR; TCRdb keeps in-frame clones, though not all of them. V, J and clone size were drawn from that table, and D and trimming were deduced from the DNA. The table lists 84,000 or so clones, approximately 79% of them singletons, with approximately 10% in the top ten. This CDR3 is 15 amino acids long. The V and J ends lost 5 bases and 2 bases respectively, with 14 bases between them. CDR1 and CDR2 from the germline V gene are SEHNR and FQNEAQ (reference sequence). This chain connects TRBV7-9 to TRBJ2-3; no definite D call. Sequencing was done on a sample of peripheral blood. This clonotype was sampled from a man between 65 and 85 years old with acute or convalescent COVID-19. This chain's CDR3 is CASSLQTLATDTQYF. Written as DNA, the CDR3 is TGTGCCAGCAGCCTCCAGACACTCGCCACAGATACGCAGTATTTT.